This T cell receptor beta chain was retrieved from a study of blood T cell repertoires in COVID-19. Overall study context: From T cells, B-cell-depleted T cells, or PBMCs came the material, which was cDNA or gDNA.

Method: immunoSEQ multiplex PCR; TCRdb's copy keeps in-frame clones and lacks some. The sample shows 200,000 to 250,000 clones, 75% to 90% of them seen only once. Patients from Seattle were sampled longitudinally, starting during active infection. Trimming took 7 bases from V and 1 from J, leaving 7 bases between them. Looked up from germline, CDR1 is MDHEN and CDR2 is SYDVKM. CDR3 size: 12 residues. Sequencing used peripheral blood. The clonotype comes from a woman of 80 years or more with COVID-19, enrolled during active disease. The genes are TRBV28 and TRBJ1-1; D gene ambiguous. The DNA of the CDR3 is TGTGCCAGCACCTACCGGAACACTGAAGCTTTCTTT. This encodes CASTYRNTEAFF. The complete variable domain, with remaining parts taken from reference TRBV28 and TRBJ1-1, reads DVKVTQSSRYLVKRTGEKVFLECVQDMDHENMFWYRQDPGLGLRLIYFSYDVKMKEKGDIPEGYSVSREKKERFSLILESASTNQTSMYLCASTYRNTEAFFGQGTRLTVV.